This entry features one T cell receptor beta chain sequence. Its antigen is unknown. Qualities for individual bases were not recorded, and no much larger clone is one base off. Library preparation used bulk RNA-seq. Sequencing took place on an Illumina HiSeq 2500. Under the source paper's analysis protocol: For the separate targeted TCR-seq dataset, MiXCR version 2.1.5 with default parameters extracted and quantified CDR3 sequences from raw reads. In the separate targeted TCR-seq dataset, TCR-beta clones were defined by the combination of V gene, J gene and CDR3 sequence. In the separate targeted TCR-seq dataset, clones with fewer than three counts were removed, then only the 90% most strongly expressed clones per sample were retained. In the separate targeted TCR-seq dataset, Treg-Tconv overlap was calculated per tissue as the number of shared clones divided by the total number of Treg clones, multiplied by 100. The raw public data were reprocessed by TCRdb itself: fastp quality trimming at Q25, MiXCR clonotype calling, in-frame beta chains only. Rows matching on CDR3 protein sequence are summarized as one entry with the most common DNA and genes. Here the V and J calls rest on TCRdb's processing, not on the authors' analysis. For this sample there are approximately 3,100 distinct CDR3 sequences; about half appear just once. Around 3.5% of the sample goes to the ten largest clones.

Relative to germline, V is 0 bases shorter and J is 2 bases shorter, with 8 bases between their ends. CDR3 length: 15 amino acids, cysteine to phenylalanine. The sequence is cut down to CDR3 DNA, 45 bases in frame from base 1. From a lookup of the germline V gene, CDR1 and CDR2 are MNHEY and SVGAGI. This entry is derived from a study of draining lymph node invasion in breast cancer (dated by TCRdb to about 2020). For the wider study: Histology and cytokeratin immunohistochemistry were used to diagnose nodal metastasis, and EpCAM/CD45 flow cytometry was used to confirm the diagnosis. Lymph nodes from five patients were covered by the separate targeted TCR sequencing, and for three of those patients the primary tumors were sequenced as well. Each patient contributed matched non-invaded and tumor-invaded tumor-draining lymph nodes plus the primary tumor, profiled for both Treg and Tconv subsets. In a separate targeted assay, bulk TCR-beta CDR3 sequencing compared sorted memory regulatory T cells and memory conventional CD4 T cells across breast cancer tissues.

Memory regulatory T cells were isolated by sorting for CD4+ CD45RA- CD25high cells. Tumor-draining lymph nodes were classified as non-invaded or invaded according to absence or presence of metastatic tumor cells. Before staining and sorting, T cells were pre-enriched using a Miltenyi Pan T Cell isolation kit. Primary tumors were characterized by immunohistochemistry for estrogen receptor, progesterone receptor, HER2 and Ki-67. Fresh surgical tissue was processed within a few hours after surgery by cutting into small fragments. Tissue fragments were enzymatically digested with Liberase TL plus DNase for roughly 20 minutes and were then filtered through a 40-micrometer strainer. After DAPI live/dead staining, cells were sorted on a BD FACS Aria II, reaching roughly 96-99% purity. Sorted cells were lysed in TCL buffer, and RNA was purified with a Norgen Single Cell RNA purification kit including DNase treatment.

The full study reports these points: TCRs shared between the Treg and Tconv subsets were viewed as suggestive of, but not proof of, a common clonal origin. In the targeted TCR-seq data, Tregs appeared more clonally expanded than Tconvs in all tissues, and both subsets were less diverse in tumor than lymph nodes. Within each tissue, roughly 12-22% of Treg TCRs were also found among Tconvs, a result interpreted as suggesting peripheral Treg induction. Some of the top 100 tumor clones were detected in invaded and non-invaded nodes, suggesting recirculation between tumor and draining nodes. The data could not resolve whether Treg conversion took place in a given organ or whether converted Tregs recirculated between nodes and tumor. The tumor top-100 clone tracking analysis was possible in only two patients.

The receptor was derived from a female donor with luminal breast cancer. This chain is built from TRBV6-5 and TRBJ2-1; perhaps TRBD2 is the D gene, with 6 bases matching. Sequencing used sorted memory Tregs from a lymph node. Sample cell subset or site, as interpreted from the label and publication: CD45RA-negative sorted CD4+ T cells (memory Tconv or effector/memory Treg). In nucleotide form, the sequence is TGTGCCAGCAGTTACTCTAGCGGACCCTACAATGAGCAGTTCTTC. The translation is CASSYSSGPYNEQFF.